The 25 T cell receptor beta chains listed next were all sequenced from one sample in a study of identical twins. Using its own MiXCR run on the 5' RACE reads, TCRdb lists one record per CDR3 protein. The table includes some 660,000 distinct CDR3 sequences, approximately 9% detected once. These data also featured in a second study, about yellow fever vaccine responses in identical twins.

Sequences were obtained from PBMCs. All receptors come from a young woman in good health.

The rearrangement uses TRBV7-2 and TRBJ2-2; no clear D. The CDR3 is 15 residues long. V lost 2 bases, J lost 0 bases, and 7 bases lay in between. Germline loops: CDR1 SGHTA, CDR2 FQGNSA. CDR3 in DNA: TGTGCCAGCAGCTTAAAGCTTGCGAACACCGGGGAGCTGTTTTTT. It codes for CASSLKLANTGELFF.

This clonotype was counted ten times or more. Here the CDR3 DNA reads TGTGCCAGCAGGGGGAACACCGGGGAGCTGTTTTTT. This codes for CASRGNTGELFF. The chain recombines TRBV28 with TRBJ2-2; D ambiguous. Germline assignment: CDR1 MDHEN and CDR2 SYDVKM. The CDR3 is made up of 12 amino acids. The V end was cut by 6 bases, the J end by 1 base, with 3 bases between.

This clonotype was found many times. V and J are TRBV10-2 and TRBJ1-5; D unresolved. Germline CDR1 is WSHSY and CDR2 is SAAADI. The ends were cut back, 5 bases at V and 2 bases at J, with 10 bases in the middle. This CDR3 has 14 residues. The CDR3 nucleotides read TGCGCCAGCAGTATCGGGGAGCGCAATCAGCCCCAGCATTTT. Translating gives CASSIGERNQPQHF.

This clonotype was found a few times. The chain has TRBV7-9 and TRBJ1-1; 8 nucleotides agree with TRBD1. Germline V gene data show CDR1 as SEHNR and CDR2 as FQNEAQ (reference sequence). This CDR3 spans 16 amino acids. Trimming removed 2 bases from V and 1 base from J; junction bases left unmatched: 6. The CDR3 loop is CASSLSGGGPNTEAFF. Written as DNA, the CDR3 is TGTGCCAGCAGCTTATCAGGGGGCGGCCCGAACACTGAAGCTTTCTTT. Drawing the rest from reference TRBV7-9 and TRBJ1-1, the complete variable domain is DTGVSQNPRHKITKRGQNVTFRCDPISEHNRLYWYRQTLGQGPEFLTYFQNEAQLEKSRLLSDRFSAERPKGSFSTLEIQRTEQGDSAMYLCASSLSGGGPNTEAFFGQGTRLTVV.

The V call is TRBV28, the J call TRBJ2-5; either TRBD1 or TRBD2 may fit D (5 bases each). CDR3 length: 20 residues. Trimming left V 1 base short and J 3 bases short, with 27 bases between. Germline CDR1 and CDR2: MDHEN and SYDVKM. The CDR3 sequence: CASSLLIATSGRKEEETQYF. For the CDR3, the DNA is TGTGCCAGCAGTTTATTGATCGCTACTTCGGGGCGAAAGGAGGAAGAGACCCAGTACTTC.

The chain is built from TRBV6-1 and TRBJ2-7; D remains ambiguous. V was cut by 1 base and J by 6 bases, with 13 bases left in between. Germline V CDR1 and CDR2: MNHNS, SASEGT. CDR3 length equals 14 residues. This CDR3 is CASSEGVSISEQYF. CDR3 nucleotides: TGTGCCAGCAGTGAAGGGGTTTCAATCTCCGAGCAGTACTTC.

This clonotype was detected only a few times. The CDR3 region is CASSFTPFGRDGQETQYF. CDR3 coding DNA: TGTGCCAGCAGCTTTACCCCTTTTGGTCGGGACGGGCAAGAGACCCAGTACTTC. This chain uses TRBV11-1 with TRBJ2-5; either TRBD1 or TRBD2 may supply D (5 bases each). The V and J ends lost 3 bases and 2 bases respectively, with 22 bases between them. This CDR3 spans 18 amino acids. The V gene's germline CDR1 is SGHAT and CDR2 FQDESV (reference sequence).

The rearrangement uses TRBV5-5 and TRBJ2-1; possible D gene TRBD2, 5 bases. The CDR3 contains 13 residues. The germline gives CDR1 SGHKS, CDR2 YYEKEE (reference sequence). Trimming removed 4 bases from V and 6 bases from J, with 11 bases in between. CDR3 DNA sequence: TGTGCCAGCAGCCCTCGGGAAACCAATGAGCAGTTCTTC. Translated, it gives CASSPRETNEQFF.

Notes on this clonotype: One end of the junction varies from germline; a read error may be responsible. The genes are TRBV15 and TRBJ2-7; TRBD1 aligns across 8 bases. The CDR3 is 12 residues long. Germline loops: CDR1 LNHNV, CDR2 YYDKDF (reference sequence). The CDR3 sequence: CATSRSPGQADF. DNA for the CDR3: TGTGCCACCAGCAGATCACCGGGACAGGCTGACTTC. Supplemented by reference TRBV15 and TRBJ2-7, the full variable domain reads DAMVIQNPRYQVTQFGKPVTLSCSQTLNHNVMYWYQQKSSQAPKLLFHYYDKDFNNEADTPDNFQSRRPNTSFCFLDIRSPGLGDTAMYLCATSRSPGQADFGPGTRLTVT.

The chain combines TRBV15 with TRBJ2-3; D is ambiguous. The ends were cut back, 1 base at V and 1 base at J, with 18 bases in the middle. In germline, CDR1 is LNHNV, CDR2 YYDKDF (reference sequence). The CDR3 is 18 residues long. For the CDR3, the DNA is TGTGCCACCAGCAGAGTTGCTTGGAAAAGGTTTGGCACAGATACGCAGTATTTT. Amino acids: CATSRVAWKRFGTDTQYF.

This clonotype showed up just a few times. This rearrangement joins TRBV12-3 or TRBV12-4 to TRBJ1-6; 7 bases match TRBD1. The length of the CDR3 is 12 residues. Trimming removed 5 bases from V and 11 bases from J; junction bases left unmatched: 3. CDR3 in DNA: TGTGCCAGCAGTCAGGGGGGGGCACCCCTCCACTTT. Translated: CASSQGGAPLHF.

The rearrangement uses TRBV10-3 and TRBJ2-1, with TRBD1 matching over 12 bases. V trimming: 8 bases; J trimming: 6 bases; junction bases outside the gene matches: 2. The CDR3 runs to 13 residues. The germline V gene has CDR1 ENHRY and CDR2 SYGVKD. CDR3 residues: CAIAGQGANEQFF. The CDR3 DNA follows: TGTGCCATCGCGGGACAGGGGGCCAATGAGCAGTTCTTC.

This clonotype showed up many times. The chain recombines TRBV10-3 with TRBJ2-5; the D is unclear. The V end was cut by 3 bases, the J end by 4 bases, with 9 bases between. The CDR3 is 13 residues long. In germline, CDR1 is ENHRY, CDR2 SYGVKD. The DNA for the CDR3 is TGTGCCATCAGTGAACCTCTCCGAGAGACCCAGTACTTC. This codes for CAISEPLRETQYF.

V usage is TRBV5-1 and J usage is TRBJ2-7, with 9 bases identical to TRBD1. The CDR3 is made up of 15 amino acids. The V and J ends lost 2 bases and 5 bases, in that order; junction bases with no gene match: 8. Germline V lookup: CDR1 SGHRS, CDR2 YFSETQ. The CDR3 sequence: CASSLEQGAIDEQYF. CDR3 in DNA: TGCGCCAGCAGCTTAGAACAGGGGGCAATCGACGAGCAGTACTTC.

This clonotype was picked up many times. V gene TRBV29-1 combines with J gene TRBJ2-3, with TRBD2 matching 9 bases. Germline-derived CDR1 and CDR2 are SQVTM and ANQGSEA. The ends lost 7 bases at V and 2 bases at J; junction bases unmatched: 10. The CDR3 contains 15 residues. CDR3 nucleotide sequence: TGCAGCGGGATAGCGGGAGCCCCATACACAGATACGCAGTATTTT. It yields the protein CSGIAGAPYTDTQYF.

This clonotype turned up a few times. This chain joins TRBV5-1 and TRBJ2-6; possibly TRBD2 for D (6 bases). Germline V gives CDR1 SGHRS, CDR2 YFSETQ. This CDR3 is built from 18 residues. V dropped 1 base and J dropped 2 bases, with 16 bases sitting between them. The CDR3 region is CASSLLGGLETGANVLTF. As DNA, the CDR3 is TGCGCCAGCAGCTTGCTAGGAGGGCTCGAAACTGGGGCCAACGTCCTGACTTTC. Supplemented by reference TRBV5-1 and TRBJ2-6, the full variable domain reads KAGVTQTPRYLIKTRGQQVTLSCSPISGHRSVSWYQQTPGQGLQFLFEYFSETQRNKGNFPGRFSGRQFSNSRSEMNVSTLELGDSALYLCASSLLGGLETGANVLTFGAGSRLTVL.

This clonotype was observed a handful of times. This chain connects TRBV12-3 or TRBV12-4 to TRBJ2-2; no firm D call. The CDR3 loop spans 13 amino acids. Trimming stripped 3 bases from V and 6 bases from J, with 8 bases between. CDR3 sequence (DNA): TGTGCCAGCAGTTTTACGGTCGCCGGGGAGCTGTTTTTT. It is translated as CASSFTVAGELFF.

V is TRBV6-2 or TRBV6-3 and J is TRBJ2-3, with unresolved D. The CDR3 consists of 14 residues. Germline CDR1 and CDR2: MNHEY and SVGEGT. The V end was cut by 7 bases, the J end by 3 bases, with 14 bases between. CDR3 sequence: CASTLGFGTDTQYF. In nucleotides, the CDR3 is TGTGCCAGCACCCTGGGTTTTGGAACAGATACGCAGTATTTT.

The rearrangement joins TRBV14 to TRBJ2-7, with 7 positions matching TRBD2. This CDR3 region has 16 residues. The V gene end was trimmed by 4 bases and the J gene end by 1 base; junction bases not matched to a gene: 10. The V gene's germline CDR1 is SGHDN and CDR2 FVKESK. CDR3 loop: CASSRISSGRSYEQYF. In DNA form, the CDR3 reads TGTGCCAGCAGCCGAATCTCTAGCGGTAGGTCCTACGAGCAGTACTTC.

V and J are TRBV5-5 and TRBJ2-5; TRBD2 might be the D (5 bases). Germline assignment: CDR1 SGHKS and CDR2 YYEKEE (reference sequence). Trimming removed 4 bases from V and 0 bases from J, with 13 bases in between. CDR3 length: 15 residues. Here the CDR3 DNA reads TGTGCCAGCAGCCGGAGCGGAGCGTACCAAGAGACCCAGTACTTC. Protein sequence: CASSRSGAYQETQYF.

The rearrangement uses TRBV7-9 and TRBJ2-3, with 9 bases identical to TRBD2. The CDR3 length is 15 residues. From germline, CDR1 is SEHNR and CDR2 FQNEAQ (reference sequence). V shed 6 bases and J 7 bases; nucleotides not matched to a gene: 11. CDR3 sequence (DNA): TGTGCCAGCAGTTTTATGGTAGCGGGGGAAAATACGCAGTATTTT. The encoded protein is CASSFMVAGENTQYF.

The CDR3 protein is CASSINSLFETQYF. DNA of the CDR3: TGTGCCAGTAGTATAAACAGTTTGTTTGAGACCCAGTACTTC. The chain recombines TRBV19 with TRBJ2-5, with D hard to call. From germline, CDR1 is LNHDA and CDR2 SQIVND (reference sequence). This CDR3 is 14 amino acids long. V lost 2 bases and J lost 5, with 12 bases in between. The entire variable domain, with the rest obtained from reference TRBV19 and TRBJ2-5, is as follows: DGGITQSPKYLFRKEGQNVTLSCEQNLNHDAMYWYRQDPGQGLRLIYYSQIVNDFQKGDIAEGYSVSREKKESFPLTVTSAQKNPTAFYLCASSINSLFETQYFGPGTRLLVL.

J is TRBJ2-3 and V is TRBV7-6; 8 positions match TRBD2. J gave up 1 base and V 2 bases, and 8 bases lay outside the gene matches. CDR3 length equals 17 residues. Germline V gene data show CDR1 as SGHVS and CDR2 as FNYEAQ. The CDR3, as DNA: TGTGCCAGCAGCTTAAAAGTCCCGGGAGGGGGCACAGATACGCAGTATTTT. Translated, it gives CASSLKVPGGGTDTQYF.

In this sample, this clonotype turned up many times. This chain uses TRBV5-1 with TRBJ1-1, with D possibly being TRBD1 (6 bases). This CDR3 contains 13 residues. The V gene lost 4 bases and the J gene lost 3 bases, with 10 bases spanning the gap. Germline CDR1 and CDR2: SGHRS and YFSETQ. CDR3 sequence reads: CASSRGGDTEAFF. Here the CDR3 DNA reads TGCGCCAGCAGCCGAGGGGGGGACACTGAAGCTTTCTTT.

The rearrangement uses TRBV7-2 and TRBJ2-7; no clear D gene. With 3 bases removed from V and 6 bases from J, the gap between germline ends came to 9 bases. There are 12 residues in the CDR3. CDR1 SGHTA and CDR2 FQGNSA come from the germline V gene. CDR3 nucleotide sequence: TGTGCCAGCAGCTTGATGGCAGCCGAGCAGTACTTC. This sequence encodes CASSLMAAEQYF.